This TCR beta chain is from a study of a mutant IDH1 vaccine in newly diagnosed glioma. About the research overall: Sex among treated patients split about 60% male, roughly 38% female; mean age was roughly 40 years. Patients were pretreated with radiotherapy, temozolomide, or both, mostly both. Whole-study findings and limits: Apparently unrelated to pseudoprogression were changes in the top peripheral T cell clonotypes.

Assay used: immunoSEQ multiplex PCR; TCRdb lists only in-frame clones, some missing. The sample has fewer than 50,000 clones, around four fifths seen once. Sample time point: baseline, week 1 (first vaccination visit). The treatment: pre-vaccination baseline after standard-of-care therapy. Donor diagnoses consisted of new WHO grade 3 or 4 IDH1-mutant, ATRX-lost astrocytomas. As regards this clone: Antigen: not known.

This CDR3 has 14 residues. CDR1 is KGHSH and CDR2 is LQKENI in the germline V gene. Between the trimmed V and J ends, which lost 3 bases and 4 bases, there was a span of 9 bases. The sequence came from a man in his forties or fifties with glioma. Some clones in this sample may be carry-over from other donors' samples. V gene TRBV18 combines with J gene TRBJ1-4; a possible D gene is TRBD1 (5 bases). The specimen was PBMCs, collected from a glioma patient treated with radiotherapy, temozolomide or both. Here the CDR3 DNA reads TGTGCCAGCTCACCGGGGCAGAGTAATGAAAAACTGTTTTTT. Translation gives CASSPGQSNEKLFF.